Listed below are T cell receptor beta chains from one sample, sequenced in a study of human T cells and chemical hapten exposure. TCRdb re-analysed the RACE reads in MiXCR, keeping a single row per CDR3 protein. The sample lists more than 300,000 distinct CDR3 sequences; roughly 5% were seen once. Sequences were derived from whole blood, sampled in connection with sensitization to the hapten diphenylcyclopropenone (DPC). The source of these receptors is a woman aged 45-60 years with alopecia areata. Some clones in this sample may be carry-over from other donors' samples. CDR3s include the opening cysteine and the closing phenylalanine or tryptophan. Fields, in order: V gene, J gene, CDR3 protein.

TRBV11-2,TRBJ2-1,CASSPNWGDEQFF
TRBV28,TRBJ1-6,CASSPGGVGLWSPLHF
TRBV10-3,TRBJ2-5,CAISEIGTAETQYF
TRBV19,TRBJ2-7,CASRRQESYEQYF
TRBV3-1,TRBJ1-2,CASSQEGNYGYTF
TRBV14,TRBJ2-7,CASSQDLGGYEQYF
TRBV20-1,TRBJ1-2,CSAGGGTDGYTF
TRBV18,TRBJ2-3,CASSPNQPDTQYF
TRBV7-3,TRBJ2-7,CASSSAGGDSYEQYF
TRBV7-2,TRBJ2-1,CASSLVREPPYNEQFF
TRBV9,TRBJ1-6,CASSQGLGNSPLHF
TRBV29-1,TRBJ2-5,CSVVPWTGGVETQYF
TRBV29-1,TRBJ1-1,CSVDRVTMNTEAFF
TRBV7-2,TRBJ2-3,CASSFPQGHTQYF
TRBV6-6,TRBJ2-2,CASSFVTGELFF
TRBV18,TRBJ1-1,CASVGQGANTEAFF
TRBV30,TRBJ2-2,CAWKGRTGGSGELFF
TRBV2,TRBJ1-5,CASSERGRVNQPQHF
TRBV21-1,TRBJ2-1,CASSKWGQAASSYNEQFF
TRBV3-1,TRBJ2-1,CASSVSGTSTHEQFF
TRBV6-2/TRBV6-3,TRBJ2-4,CASSYSKLGHTKNIQYF
TRBV29-1,TRBJ2-3,CSVQETGAPSDTQYF
TRBV24-1,TRBJ2-5,CATSDPGLAGNQETQYF
TRBV7-6,TRBJ2-3,CASSLAGGTDTQYF
TRBV6-2/TRBV6-3,TRBJ1-5,CASSYFGTAQHF
TRBV5-1,TRBJ1-2,CASSLAGDRGDERYGYTF
TRBV6-5,TRBJ2-7,CASSLGGTQEQYF
TRBV7-9,TRBJ1-2,CASSSGTGPYGYTF
TRBV29-1,TRBJ1-4,CSVVSQNEKLFF
TRBV7-9,TRBJ2-7,CASSSREGQPAF
TRBV29-1,TRBJ1-6,CSVMAEYNSPLHF
TRBV30,TRBJ1-1,CAWKRGFTEAFF
TRBV6-2/TRBV6-3,TRBJ1-1,CASSYSGYSGTEAFF
TRBV29-1,TRBJ2-3,CSVTGQGLVDTQYF
TRBV9,TRBJ2-3,CASSGDSVDTQYF
TRBV10-3,TRBJ1-1,CATSGAMGTEAFF
TRBV5-4,TRBJ2-7,CASSWAVRGGSYEQYF
TRBV3-1,TRBJ2-2,CASSQQATGTGELFF
TRBV19,TRBJ2-1,CASRDPGQGAYNEQFF
TRBV5-1,TRBJ2-1,CASSWGGRNEQFF
TRBV11-2,TRBJ1-6,CASSLAQQYSPLHF
TRBV12-3/TRBV12-4,TRBJ2-1,CASSLGLGAGSYNEQFF
TRBV6-7,TRBJ2-7,CASSYHPAYEQYF
TRBV15,TRBJ2-5,CATSPEGTSGPTELVQYF
TRBV2,TRBJ1-6,CASSERQNSPLHF
TRBV11-2,TRBJ2-3,CASSPRVRGTDTQYF
TRBV12-3/TRBV12-4,TRBJ1-5,CASSFSGRGSNQPQHF
TRBV4-3,TRBJ2-3,CASSQDLTGILTDTQYF
TRBV7-9,TRBJ2-3,CASSLGPGLAAASTDTQYF
TRBV5-6,TRBJ2-7,CASSANPGQTYEQYF
TRBV6-9,TRBJ1-6,CASSYSDANNSPLHF
TRBV7-2,TRBJ2-3,CASSASQGRPDTQYF
TRBV12-3/TRBV12-4,TRBJ1-6,CASSPIRGGAGGSPLHF